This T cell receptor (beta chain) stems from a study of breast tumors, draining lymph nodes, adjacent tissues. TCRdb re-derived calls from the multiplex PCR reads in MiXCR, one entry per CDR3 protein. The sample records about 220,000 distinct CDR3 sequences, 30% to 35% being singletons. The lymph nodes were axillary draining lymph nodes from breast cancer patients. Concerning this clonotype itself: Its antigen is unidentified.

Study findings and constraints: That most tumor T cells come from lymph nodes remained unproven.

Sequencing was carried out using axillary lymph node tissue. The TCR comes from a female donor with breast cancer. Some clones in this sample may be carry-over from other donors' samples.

The CDR3 DNA sequence: TGTGCCAGCAGCTTAGCAGGACAGGGGGCGCAGAATGAGCAGTTCTTC. The encoded protein is CASSLAGQGAQNEQFF. The chain links TRBV7-9 to TRBJ2-1; 11 bases fit TRBD1. Germline loops: CDR1 SEHNR, CDR2 FQNEAQ (reference sequence). The CDR3 has 16 residues. The V gene end was trimmed by 0 bases and the J gene end by 7 bases; junction bases not matched to a gene: 5.